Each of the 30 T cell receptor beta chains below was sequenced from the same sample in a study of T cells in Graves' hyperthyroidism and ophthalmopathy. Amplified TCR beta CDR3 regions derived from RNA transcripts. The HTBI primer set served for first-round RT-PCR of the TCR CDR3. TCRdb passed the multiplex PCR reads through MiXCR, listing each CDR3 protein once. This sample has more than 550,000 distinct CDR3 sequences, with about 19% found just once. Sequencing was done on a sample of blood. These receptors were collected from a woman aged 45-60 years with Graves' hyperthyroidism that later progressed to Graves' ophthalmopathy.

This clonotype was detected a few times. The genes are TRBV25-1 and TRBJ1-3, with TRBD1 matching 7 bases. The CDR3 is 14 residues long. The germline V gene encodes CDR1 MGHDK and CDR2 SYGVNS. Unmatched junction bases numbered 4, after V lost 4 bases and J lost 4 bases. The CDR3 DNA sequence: TGTGCCAGCAGTGTCACGGGACAGGGAAACACCATATATTTT. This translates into CASSVTGQGNTIYF.

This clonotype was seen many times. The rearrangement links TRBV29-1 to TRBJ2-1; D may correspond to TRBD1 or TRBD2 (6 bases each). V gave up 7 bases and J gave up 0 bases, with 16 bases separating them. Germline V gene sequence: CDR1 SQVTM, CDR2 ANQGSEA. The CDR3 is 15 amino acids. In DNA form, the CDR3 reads TGCAGCGCCTCATCGGGGGCTCCCTCCTACAATGAGCAGTTCTTC. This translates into CSASSGAPSYNEQFF.

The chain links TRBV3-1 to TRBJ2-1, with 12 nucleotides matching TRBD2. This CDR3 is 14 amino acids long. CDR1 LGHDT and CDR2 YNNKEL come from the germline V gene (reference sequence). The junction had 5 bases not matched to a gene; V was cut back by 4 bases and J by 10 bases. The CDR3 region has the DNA TGTGCCAGCAGCCCTAGCGGGGGGGCAAGGGAGCAGTTCTTC. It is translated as CASSPSGGAREQFF.

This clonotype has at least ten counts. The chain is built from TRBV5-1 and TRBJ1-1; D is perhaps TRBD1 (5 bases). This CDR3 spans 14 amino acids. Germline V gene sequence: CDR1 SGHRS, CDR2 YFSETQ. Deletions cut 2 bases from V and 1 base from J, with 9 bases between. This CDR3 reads CASSFTGGNTEAFF. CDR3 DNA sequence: TGCGCCAGCAGCTTCACCGGGGGGAACACTGAAGCTTTCTTT.

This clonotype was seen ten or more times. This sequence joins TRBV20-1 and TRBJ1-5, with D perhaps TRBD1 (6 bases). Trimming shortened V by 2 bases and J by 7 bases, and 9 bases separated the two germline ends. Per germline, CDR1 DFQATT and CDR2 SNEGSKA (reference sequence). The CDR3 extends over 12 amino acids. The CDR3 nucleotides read TGCAGTGCTAGACAGGGGAACCAGCCCCAGCATTTT. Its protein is CSARQGNQPQHF.

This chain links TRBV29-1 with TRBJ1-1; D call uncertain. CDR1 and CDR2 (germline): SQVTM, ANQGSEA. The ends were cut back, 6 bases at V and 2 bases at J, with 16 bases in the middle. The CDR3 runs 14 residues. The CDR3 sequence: CSVTRWAENTEAFF. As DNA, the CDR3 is TGCAGCGTCACAAGGTGGGCAGAAAACACTGAAGCTTTCTTT.

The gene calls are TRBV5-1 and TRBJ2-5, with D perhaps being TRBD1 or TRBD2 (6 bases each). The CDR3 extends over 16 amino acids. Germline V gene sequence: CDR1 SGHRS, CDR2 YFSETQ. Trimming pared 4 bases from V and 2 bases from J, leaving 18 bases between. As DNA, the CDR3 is TGCGCCAGCAGCCCCCAACAGGGCGGGGTTCAAGAGACCCAGTACTTC. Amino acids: CASSPQQGGVQETQYF.

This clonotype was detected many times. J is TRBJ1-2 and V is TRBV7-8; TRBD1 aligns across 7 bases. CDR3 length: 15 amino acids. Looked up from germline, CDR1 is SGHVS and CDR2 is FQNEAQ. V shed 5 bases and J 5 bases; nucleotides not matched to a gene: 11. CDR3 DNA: TGTGCCAGCAGCCCACGCCGGGACAGCGTTTATGGCTACACCTTC. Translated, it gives CASSPRRDSVYGYTF.

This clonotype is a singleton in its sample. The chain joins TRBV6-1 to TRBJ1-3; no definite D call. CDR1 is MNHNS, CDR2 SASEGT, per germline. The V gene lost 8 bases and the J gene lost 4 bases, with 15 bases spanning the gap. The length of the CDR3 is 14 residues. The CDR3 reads CASGLGEPGNTIYF. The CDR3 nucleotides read TGTGCCAGCGGCCTCGGGGAGCCGGGAAACACCATATATTTT.

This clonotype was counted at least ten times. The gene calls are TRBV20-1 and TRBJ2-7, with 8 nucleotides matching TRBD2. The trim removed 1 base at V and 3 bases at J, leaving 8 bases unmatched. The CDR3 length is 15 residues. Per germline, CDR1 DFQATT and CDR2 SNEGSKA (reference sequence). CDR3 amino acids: CSARAPAGASYEQYF. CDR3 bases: TGCAGTGCTAGAGCTCCAGCGGGGGCGAGCTACGAGCAGTACTTC.

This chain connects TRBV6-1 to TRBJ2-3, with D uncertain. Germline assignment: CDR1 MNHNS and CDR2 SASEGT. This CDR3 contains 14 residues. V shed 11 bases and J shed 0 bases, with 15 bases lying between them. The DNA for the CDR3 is TGTGCCGCGAGTCCCAGGTCTAGCACAGATACGCAGTATTTT. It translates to CAASPRSSTDTQYF.

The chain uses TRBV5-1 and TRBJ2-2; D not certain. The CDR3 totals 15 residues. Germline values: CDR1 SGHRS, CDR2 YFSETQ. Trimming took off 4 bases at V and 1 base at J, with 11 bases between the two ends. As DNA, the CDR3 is TGCGCCAGCAGCCTAGACACCAAGAACACCGGGGAGCTGTTTTTT. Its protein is CASSLDTKNTGELFF.

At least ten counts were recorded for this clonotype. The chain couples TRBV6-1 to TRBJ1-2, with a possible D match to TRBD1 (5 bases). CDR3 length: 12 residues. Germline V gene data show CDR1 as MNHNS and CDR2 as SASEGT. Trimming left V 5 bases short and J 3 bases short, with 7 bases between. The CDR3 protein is CASSTTDYGYTF. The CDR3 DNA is TGTGCCAGCAGTACGACAGACTATGGCTACACCTTC.

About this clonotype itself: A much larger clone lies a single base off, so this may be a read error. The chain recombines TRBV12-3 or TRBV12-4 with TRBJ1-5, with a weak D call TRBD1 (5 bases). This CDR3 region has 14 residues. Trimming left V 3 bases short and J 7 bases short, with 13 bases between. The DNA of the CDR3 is TGTGCCAGCAGTTTTGGCCGGGAGGGGCAGCCCCAGCATTTT. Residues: CASSFGREGQPQHF.

CDR3 in amino acids: CATSDLGFYGYTF. CDR3 DNA sequence: TGTGCCACCAGTGATTTGGGGTTCTATGGCTACACCTTC. This chain joins TRBV24-1 and TRBJ1-2; no clear D. V was clipped by 0 bases and J by 4 bases, with 5 bases between them. Germline lookup yields CDR1 KGHDR and CDR2 SFDVKD. This CDR3 is built from 13 residues.

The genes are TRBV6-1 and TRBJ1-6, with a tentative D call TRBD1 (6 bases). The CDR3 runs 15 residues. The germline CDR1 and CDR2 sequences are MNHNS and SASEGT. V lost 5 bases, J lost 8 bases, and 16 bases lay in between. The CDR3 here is CASSPRTALDSPLHF. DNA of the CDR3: TGTGCCAGCAGTCCCCGGACAGCGTTAGATTCACCCCTCCACTTT.

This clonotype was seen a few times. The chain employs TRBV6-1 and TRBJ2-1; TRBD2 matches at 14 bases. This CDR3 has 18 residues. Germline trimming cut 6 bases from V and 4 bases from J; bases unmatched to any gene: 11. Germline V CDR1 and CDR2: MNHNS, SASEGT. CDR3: CASRATSGGAPSYNEQFF. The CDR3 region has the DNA TGTGCCAGCAGGGCGACTAGCGGGGGGGCACCTTCTTACAATGAGCAGTTCTTC.

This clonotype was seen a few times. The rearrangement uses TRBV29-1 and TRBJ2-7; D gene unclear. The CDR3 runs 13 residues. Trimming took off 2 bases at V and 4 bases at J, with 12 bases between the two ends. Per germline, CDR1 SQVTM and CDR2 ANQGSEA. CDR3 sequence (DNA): TGCAGCGTTGAATTGGCTGGAGCTTACGAGCAGTACTTC. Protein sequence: CSVELAGAYEQYF.

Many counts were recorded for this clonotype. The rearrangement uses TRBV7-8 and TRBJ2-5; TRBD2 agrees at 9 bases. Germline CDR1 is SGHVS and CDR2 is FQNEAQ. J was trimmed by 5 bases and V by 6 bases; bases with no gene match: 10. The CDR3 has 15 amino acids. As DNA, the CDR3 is TGTGCCAGCAGGCGGGGGGGCTCCCTTGCGGAGACCCAGTACTTC. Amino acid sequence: CASRRGGSLAETQYF.

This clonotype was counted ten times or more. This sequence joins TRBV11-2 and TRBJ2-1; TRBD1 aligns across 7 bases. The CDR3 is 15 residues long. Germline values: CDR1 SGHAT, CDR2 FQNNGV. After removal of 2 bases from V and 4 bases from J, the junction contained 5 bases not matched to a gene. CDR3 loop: CASSLNRGVYNEQFF. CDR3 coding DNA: TGTGCCAGCAGCTTAAACAGGGGTGTATACAATGAGCAGTTCTTC.

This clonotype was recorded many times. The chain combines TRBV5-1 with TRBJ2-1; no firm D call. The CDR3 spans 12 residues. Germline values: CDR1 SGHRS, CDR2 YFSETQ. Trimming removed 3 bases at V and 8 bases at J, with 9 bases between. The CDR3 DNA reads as TGCGCCAGCAGCTACCTGTGGGATGAGCAGTTCTTC. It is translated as CASSYLWDEQFF.

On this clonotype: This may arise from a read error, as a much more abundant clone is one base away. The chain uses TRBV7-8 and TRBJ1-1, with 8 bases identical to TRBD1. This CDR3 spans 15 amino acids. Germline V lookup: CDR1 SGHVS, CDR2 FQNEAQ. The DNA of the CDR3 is TGTGCCAGCAGCTTAGGGGACAGGACTAACACTGAAGTTTTCTTT. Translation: CASSLGDRTNTEVFF.

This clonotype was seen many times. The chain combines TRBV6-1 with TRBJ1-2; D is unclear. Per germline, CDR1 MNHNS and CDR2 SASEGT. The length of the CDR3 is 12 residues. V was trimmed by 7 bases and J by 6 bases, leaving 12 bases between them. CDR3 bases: TGTGCCAGCAATCGGGTAGTTCATGGCTACACCTTC. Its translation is CASNRVVHGYTF.

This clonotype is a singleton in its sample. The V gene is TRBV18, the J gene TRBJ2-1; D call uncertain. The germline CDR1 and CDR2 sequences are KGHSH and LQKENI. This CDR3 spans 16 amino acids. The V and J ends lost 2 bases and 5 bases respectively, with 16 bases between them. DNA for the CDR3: TGTGCCAGCTCACCATTCGAGCAGAGTTCCGACAATGAGCAGTTCTTC. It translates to CASSPFEQSSDNEQFF.

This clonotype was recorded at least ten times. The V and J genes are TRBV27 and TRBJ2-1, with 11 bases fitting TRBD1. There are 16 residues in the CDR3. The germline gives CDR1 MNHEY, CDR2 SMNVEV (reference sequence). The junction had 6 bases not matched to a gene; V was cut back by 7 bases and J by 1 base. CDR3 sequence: CASIGQGASSYNEQFF. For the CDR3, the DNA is TGTGCCAGCATCGGACAGGGGGCCTCTTCCTACAATGAGCAGTTCTTC.

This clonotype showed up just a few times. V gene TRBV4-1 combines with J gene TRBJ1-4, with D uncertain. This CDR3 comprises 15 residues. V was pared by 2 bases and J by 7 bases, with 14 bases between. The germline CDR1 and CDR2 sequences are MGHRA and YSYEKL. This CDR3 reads CASSQIAGDSEKLFF. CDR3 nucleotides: TGCGCCAGCAGCCAAATTGCCGGGGATAGTGAAAAACTGTTTTTT.

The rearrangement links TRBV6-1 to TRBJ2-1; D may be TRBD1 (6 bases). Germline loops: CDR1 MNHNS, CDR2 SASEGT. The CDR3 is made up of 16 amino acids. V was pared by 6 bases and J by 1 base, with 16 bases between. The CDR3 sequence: CASRRISGQSYNEQFF. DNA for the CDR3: TGTGCCAGCAGACGGATCTCGGGACAATCCTACAATGAGCAGTTCTTC.

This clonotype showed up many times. The CDR3 DNA reads as TGTGCCAGCTCACCGAACGGACACTCTGGAAACACCATATATTTT. Amino acids: CASSPNGHSGNTIYF. The rearrangement joins TRBV18 to TRBJ1-3; D possibly corresponds to TRBD1 (5 bases). The V gene lost 3 bases and the J gene lost 0 bases, with 9 bases spanning the gap. In germline, CDR1 is KGHSH, CDR2 LQKENI. CDR3 length: 15 amino acids.

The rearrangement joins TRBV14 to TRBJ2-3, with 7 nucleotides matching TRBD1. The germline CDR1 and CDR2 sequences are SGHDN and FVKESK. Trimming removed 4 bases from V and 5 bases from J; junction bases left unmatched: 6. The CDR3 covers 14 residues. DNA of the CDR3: TGTGCCAGCAGCCGTGACAGGGTAGTAGATACGCAGTATTTT. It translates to CASSRDRVVDTQYF.

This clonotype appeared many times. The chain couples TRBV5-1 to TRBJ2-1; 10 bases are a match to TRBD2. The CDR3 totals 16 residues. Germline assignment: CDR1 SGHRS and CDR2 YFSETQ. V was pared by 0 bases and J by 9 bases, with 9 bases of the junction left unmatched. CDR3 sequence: CASSLALAGGIGEQFF. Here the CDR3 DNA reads TGCGCCAGCAGCTTGGCCTTAGCGGGGGGCATCGGTGAGCAGTTCTTC.